These 3 T cell receptor beta chains were all obtained from the same sample, sequenced in a study of blood T cell repertoires in COVID-19. Sequencing was performed with immunoSEQ multiplex PCR; in TCRdb, only in-frame clones are kept and a portion is missing. The sample lists some 100,000 clones; 90% to 95% were seen once. Sequenced material: peripheral blood. These receptors were obtained from a man in his fifties or sixties with active COVID-19.

V is TRBV6-5 and J is TRBJ2-6, with 9 positions matching TRBD1. This CDR3 has 15 amino acids. With V trimmed by 9 bases and J by 4 bases, 7 bases remained unmatched. Per the germline V gene, CDR1 is MNHEY and CDR2 is SVGAGI. CDR3 protein: CASATGGTGANVLTF. The CDR3 DNA is TGTGCCAGTGCGACAGGGGGTACCGGGGCCAACGTCCTGACTTTC.

A remark on this clone: The identical CDR3 is also encoded by other nucleotide sequences in the sample. The chain recombines TRBV5-1 with TRBJ1-1; D ambiguous. The germline CDR1 and CDR2 sequences are SGHRS and YFSETQ. The CDR3 has 13 amino acids. Deletions cut 2 bases from V and 2 bases from J, with 7 bases between. This chain's CDR3 is CASSFEGNTEAFF. CDR3 DNA sequence: TGCGCCAGCAGCTTCGAGGGAAACACTGAAGCTTTCTTT.

In its sample, this clone was seen once. This chain connects TRBV5-1 to TRBJ2-1; 9 positions agree with TRBD2. The CDR3 is made up of 15 amino acids. From germline, CDR1 is SGHRS and CDR2 YFSETQ. The V and J ends lost 4 bases and 8 bases, in that order; junction bases with no gene match: 10. CDR3 region: CASSRGLALLDEQFF. In DNA, the CDR3 is TGCGCCAGCAGCAGAGGACTAGCGCTGCTGGATGAGCAGTTCTTC.